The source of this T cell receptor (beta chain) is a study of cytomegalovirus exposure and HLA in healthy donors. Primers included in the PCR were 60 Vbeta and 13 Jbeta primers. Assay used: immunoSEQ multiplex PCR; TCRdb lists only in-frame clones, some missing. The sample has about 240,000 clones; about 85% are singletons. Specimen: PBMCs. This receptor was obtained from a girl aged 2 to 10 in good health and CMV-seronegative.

CDR3 sequence: CASRETGTGELFF. CDR3 sequence (DNA): TGTGCCAGCAGAGAGACAGGCACCGGGGAGCTGTTTTTT. The chain employs TRBV27 and TRBJ2-2; possible D gene TRBD1, 6 bases. Germline-derived CDR1 and CDR2 are MNHEY and SMNVEV (reference sequence). V shed 6 bases and J shed 4 bases, with 9 bases lying between them. This CDR3 is built from 13 residues.